This T cell receptor (beta chain) was found in a study of control samples from healthy donors and cancer patients. The CDR3 is 14 amino acids. Trimming took off 5 bases at V and 2 bases at J, with 13 bases between the two ends. CDR1 is KGHSH, CDR2 LQKENI, per germline. Using immunoSEQ multiplex PCR, the repertoire was profiled, and TCRdb retains in-frame clones only, with some absent. Of approximately 83,000 clones listed, approximately 95% are singletons. The sample taken for sequencing was blood. The receptor comes from a woman aged 30 to 39 in good health. The rearrangement joins TRBV18 to TRBJ2-7; D is tentatively TRBD1 or TRBD2 (6 bases each). The CDR3, as DNA: TGTGCCAGCTCAAGGGGGGATCGTCCCTACGAGCAGTACTTC. It specifies CASSRGDRPYEQYF.